The present TCR beta chain was sequenced within a study of shared clonotypes between healthy human individuals (dated by TCRdb to 2018 to 2020). Context from the whole study: The cohort comprised two women and a few men aged 18 to 49 years. For each donor, CD4 naive and CD4 memory were each given three plates, CD8 naive was given two plates, and CD8 memory was given one plate. The study deeply sequenced blood TCR repertoires of about five healthy adults to estimate repertoire size and the extent of clonotype sharing between individuals. To increase sequencing depth and limit assay-specific biases, TCR repertoire library preparation and sequencing were carried out by different laboratories using diverse techniques. Per donor, leukapheresis produced somewhere between about 0.85 and 8.9 billion PBMCs. The paper as a whole reports these results and caveats: Incomplete sequencing was indicated by rarefaction of sorted-subset datasets, despite the large sequencing depth. Compared with non-shared clonotypes, clonotypes shared by all four sorted-subset donors had higher generation probabilities. Because the study included only a small number of donors, the genetic and exposure-history diversity represented was limited. Sampling was limited to blood, and TCR repertoires in tissue likely differ from TCR repertoires in blood. Based on pairwise subsampling, the degree of clonotype sharing among donors was expected to be affected by sequencing depth. When a handful of donors were compared, the shared fraction of clonotypes was about 5.5% for naive CD4, roughly 3.4% for naive CD8, roughly 2.3% for memory CD4, and 0.4% for memory CD8. Naive subsets generally had larger estimated clonotype richness than memory subsets.

A remark on this clone: Its antigen is not yet known. No much larger clonotype is one base removed from it; base qualities were not supplied.

Sequences MGHRA (CDR1) and YSYEKL (CDR2) are obtained from the germline V gene. V was cut back by 0 bases and J by 5 bases, leaving a gap of 13 bases between them. The CDR3 measures 15 amino acids from cysteine to phenylalanine. Just CDR3 DNA is preserved here, 45 bases in frame from base 1. TCR CDR3 regions were amplified from genomic DNA by multiplex PCR using the deep immunoSEQ assay. Extracted genomic DNA from each cell subset was distributed evenly across all wells of several immunoSEQ 96-well plates, and each plate was treated as a replicate. For sorted subsets, each replicate PCR was loaded with about 0.2 ug genomic DNA, equivalent to 25,000 to 35,000 T cell genomes. Purified libraries were measured with a Qubit 3.0 fluorometer, size-checked on a Bioanalyzer 2100, and measured again with the KAPA Library Quantification kit. Every immunoSEQ 96-well plate was sequenced on a separate single-read 150-cycle Illumina NextSeq 550 flow cell. The authors processed their data as follows. Because the immunoSEQ output included only junctional sequences and no quality scores, the filtering could not be the same as the filtering used for full-length reads. To assign V/J genes and CDR3, sequences were annotated using PyIR, a Python wrapper for IgBLAST v1.9, with IMGT germline references. Reads were removed for weak V/J assignments (E-value above 1e-6), missing CDR3, stop codons, out-of-frame junctions, or ambiguous translated residues. V3J clonotypes were defined as sequences sharing the same inferred V gene, J gene, and CDR3 amino acid sequence. Percentage overlap between repertoires was calculated by dividing the number of shared unique clonotypes by the size of the smaller repertoire. Richness of each repertoire was evaluated using RTK rarefaction, the Chao1 estimator, and Recon v2.1 estimates of unobserved clonotypes. For all TCRbeta clonotypes obtained by the gDNA method from four donors, generation probabilities were computed with OLGA. Drawn from immuneACCESS, this table holds only the in-frame rearrangements with V and J called that TCRdb kept. Clones are partly lost; checked studies trace under half to an unresolved V gene and leave the rest unexplained. That table is the source of V, J and clone size, and D and trimming were worked out from the DNA. The sample yields under 850,000 clones; around 93% were counted once. The ten largest clones represent under 30% of the sample.

CD8 naive samples consisted of CD45RO-negative cells that were positively selected for CCR7, yielding a CD45RA+CCR7+ population without TemRA cells. The donors were healthy, HIV-negative adults who had no recently reported acute infections or vaccinations. All donors were Caucasian adults living in Nashville, Tennessee, USA. After blood collection by leukapheresis, PBMCs were isolated using Ficoll-Histopaque density gradient centrifugation and then cryopreserved in the vapor phase of liquid nitrogen. Purity and quantity of every magnetically sorted T cell population were checked by analytical flow cytometry. Each sorted fraction had its genomic DNA isolated and then quantified by UV absorbance on a Nanodrop 2000c.

The rearrangement combines TRBV4-1 with TRBJ2-5, with the D gene too uncertain to name. The sequencing sample was made of naive CD8+ T cells sorted from blood. The sample's cell subset or site label is to be understood as: CD45RA+CCR7+. This TCR was sampled from a man aged 30 to 39 in good health. The nucleotide sequence is TGCGCCAGCAGCCAAGAAGGGCGGCATGGGGAGACCCAGTACTTC. Its protein product is CASSQEGRHGETQYF.